The 13 T cell receptor beta chains below were found in one sample sequenced in a study of response to subunit inactivated influenza vaccine. TCRdb fed the RT-PCR reads into MiXCR, producing one record per CDR3 protein. This sample has about half a million distinct CDR3 sequences; less than 30% occur once, and the top ten carry approximately 2%. The sample consisted of CD4+ T cells sorted from PBMCs, taken roughly 5 days after vaccination. All receptors derive from a man aged 50 to 60 who received an inactivated influenza vaccine.

This clonotype has a single count. This sequence joins TRBV7-2 and TRBJ2-1; no clear D gene. The CDR3 consists of 11 residues. V gave up 4 bases and J gave up 13 bases, with 11 bases separating them. Germline assignment: CDR1 SGHTA and CDR2 FQGNSA. CDR3 DNA: TGTGCCAGCAGCTCATACCCGCTACAGTTCTTC. Translation: CASSSYPLQFF. Using reference TRBV7-2 and TRBJ2-1 for the parts outside the CDR3, the full variable domain is GAGVSQSPSNKVTEKGKDVELRCDPISGHTALYWYRQSLGQGLEFLIYFQGNSAPDKSGLPSDRFSAERTGGSVSTLTIQRTQQEDSAVYLCASSSYPLQFFGPGTRLTVL.

V and J are TRBV7-2 and TRBJ2-1; D is perhaps TRBD2 (6 bases). This CDR3 comprises 16 residues. Germline V gene data show CDR1 as SGHTA and CDR2 as FQGNSA. Trimming removed 2 bases from V and 7 bases from J, with 18 bases in between. The CDR3: CASSLYQLRGRNEQFF. The CDR3 DNA is TGTGCCAGCAGCTTATACCAATTGCGGGGACGTAATGAGCAGTTCTTC.

V and J are TRBV20-1 and TRBJ1-2, with D perhaps matching TRBD1 (6 bases). The CDR3 runs 13 residues. Trimming removed 6 bases at V and 2 bases at J, with 13 bases between. Germline loops: CDR1 DFQATT, CDR2 SNEGSKA (reference sequence). CDR3 sequence reads: CSARWGLNYGYTF. As DNA, the CDR3 is TGCAGTGCGCGCTGGGGGCTGAACTATGGCTACACCTTC.

The rearrangement joins TRBV5-1 to TRBJ2-5; possibly TRBD1 or TRBD2 for D (5 bases each). V lost 0 bases, J lost 5 bases, and 14 bases lay in between. CDR3 length equals 15 residues. Germline CDR1 and CDR2: SGHRS and YFSETQ. Written as DNA, the CDR3 is TGCGCCAGCAGCTTGGCCGGGACGATGTGGGAGACCCAGTACTTC. Residues: CASSLAGTMWETQYF.

This clonotype was counted only a few times. The rearrangement links TRBV4-3 to TRBJ1-3; D possibly corresponds to TRBD1 (6 bases). The CDR3 covers 18 residues. Trimming took 1 base from V and 2 from J, leaving 18 bases between them. Per germline, CDR1 LGHNA and CDR2 YSLEER. The CDR3 bases are TGCGCCAGCAGCCAAGCCCGATTCGGGACATCGACTGGAAACACCATATATTTT. It specifies CASSQARFGTSTGNTIYF.

This clonotype turned up a few times. The chain combines TRBV12-3 or TRBV12-4 with TRBJ1-2, with unresolved D. The V end lost 5 bases, the J end lost 4 bases, and 14 bases lay between the germline ends. The length of the CDR3 is 14 residues. As DNA, the CDR3 is TGTGCCAGCAGTCAATCTTCGGGAAGCTATGGCTACACCTTC. As protein: CASSQSSGSYGYTF.

This chain uses TRBV29-1 with TRBJ2-7; no clear D gene. Germline assignment: CDR1 SQVTM and CDR2 ANQGSEA. CDR3 length equals 11 residues. V was clipped by 4 bases and J by 3 bases, with 7 bases between them. CDR3 loop: CSVASDYEQYF. DNA of the CDR3: TGCAGCGTTGCTTCCGACTACGAGCAGTACTTC.

This sequence joins TRBV20-1 and TRBJ2-3; 10 bases match TRBD2. This CDR3 has 17 residues. Losses at the gene ends were 1 base for V and 2 bases for J; bases not matched to a gene: 9. In germline, CDR1 is DFQATT, CDR2 SNEGSKA (reference sequence). The CDR3 region is CSARAPGLALYTDTQYF. CDR3 DNA sequence: TGCAGTGCTAGAGCTCCGGGACTAGCGCTTTACACAGATACGCAGTATTTT.

The J gene is TRBJ2-7, the V gene TRBV20-1; 9 nucleotides align to TRBD2. CDR1 and CDR2 (germline): DFQATT, SNEGSKA (reference sequence). Germline trimming cut 6 bases from V and 3 bases from J; bases unmatched to any gene: 9. The CDR3 runs 14 residues. The DNA of the CDR3 is TGCAGTGCCAGCAAGGCTAGCGGGATCTACGAGCAGTACTTC. The encoded protein is CSASKASGIYEQYF.

This clonotype was seen many times. V and J are TRBV29-1 and TRBJ2-1; 8 nucleotides agree with TRBD1. This CDR3 has 13 amino acids. Germline assignment: CDR1 SQVTM and CDR2 ANQGSEA. V was clipped by 6 bases and J by 2 bases; unmatched bases: 3. The CDR3 nucleotides are TGCAGCGTAGTGACAGGGGCCTACAATGAGCAGTTCTTC. Amino acid sequence: CSVVTGAYNEQFF.

This clonotype was counted at least ten times. The chain uses TRBV6-1 and TRBJ2-7; 7 bases are a match to TRBD1. Losses at the gene ends were 6 bases for V and 2 bases for J; bases not matched to a gene: 16. This CDR3 comprises 17 residues. CDR1 is MNHNS, CDR2 SASEGT, per germline. This chain's CDR3 is CASRIWGQTTNPYEQYF. The DNA for the CDR3 is TGTGCCAGCAGAATCTGGGGACAGACGACTAACCCCTACGAGCAGTACTTC.

This clonotype was counted only a few times. The chain links TRBV5-6 to TRBJ2-3, with TRBD1 matching over 11 bases. Trimming removed 2 bases from V and 3 bases from J; junction bases left unmatched: 5. Per germline, CDR1 SGHDT and CDR2 YYEEEE. This CDR3 region has 16 residues. CDR3 amino acids: CASSFRTGGKTDTQYF. CDR3 bases: TGTGCCAGCAGCTTCCGGACAGGGGGCAAGACAGATACGCAGTATTTT.

This chain links TRBV11-2 with TRBJ2-5, with a tentative D call TRBD1 (5 bases). The V end lost 4 bases, the J end lost 3 bases, and 15 bases lay between the germline ends. CDR1 and CDR2 from the germline V gene are SGHAT and FQNNGV. The CDR3 runs 15 residues. The DNA of the CDR3 is TGTGCCAGCAGCTCTCCCGCGACAGCAAAAGAGACCCAGTACTTC. Amino acids: CASSSPATAKETQYF.